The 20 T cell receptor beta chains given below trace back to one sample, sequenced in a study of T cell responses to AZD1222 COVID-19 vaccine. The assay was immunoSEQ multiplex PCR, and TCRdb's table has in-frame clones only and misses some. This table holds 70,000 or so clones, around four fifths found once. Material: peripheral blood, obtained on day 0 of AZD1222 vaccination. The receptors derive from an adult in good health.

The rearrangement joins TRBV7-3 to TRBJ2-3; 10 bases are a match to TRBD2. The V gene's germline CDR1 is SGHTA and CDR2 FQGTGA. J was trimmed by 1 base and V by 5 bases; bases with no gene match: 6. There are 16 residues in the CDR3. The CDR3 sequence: CASSLAGTSGTDTQYF. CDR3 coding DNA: TGTGCCAGCAGCCTGGCGGGGACTAGCGGCACAGATACGCAGTATTTT.

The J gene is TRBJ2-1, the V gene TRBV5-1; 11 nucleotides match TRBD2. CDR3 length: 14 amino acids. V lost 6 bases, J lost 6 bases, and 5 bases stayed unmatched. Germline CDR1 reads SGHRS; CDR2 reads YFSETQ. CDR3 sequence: CASTSGGPVNEQFF. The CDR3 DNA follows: TGCGCCAGCACTAGCGGGGGGCCCGTCAATGAGCAGTTCTTC.

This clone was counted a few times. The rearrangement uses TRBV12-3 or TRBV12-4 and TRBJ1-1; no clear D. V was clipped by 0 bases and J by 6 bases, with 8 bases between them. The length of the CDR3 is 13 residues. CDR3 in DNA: TGTGCCAGCAGTTTAGCCGAGGTGGCTGAAGCTTTCTTT. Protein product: CASSLAEVAEAFF.

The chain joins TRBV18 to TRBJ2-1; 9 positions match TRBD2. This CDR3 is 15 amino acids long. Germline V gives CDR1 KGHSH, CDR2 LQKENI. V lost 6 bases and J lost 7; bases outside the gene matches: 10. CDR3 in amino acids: CASSVTSGDLNEQFF. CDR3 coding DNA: TGTGCCAGCTCGGTGACTAGCGGTGACCTTAATGAGCAGTTCTTC.

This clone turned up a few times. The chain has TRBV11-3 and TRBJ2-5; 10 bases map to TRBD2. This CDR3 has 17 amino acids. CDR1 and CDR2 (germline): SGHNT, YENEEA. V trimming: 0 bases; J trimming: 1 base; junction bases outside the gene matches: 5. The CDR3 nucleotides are TGTGCCAGCAGCTTAGATTTGGCTAGCGGGGGCCAAGAGACCCAGTACTTC. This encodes CASSLDLASGGQETQYF.

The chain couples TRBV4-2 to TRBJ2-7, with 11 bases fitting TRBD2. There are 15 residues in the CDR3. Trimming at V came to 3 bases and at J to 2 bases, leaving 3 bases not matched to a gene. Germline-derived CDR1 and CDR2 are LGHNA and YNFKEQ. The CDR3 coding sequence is TGTGCCAGCAGCCAGACTAGCGGGGCTACCTACGAGCAGTACTTC. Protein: CASSQTSGATYEQYF.

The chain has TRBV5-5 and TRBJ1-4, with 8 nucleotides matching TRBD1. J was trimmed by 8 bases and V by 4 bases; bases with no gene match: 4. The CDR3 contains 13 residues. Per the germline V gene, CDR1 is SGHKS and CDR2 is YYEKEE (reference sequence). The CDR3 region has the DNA TGTGCCAGCAGCCCGACAGGGGAGGAAAAACTGTTTTTT. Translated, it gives CASSPTGEEKLFF.

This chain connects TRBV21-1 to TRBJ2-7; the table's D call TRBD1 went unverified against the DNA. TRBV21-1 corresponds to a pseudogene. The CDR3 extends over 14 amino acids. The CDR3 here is CASSRQGRFGEQYF. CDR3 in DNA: TGTGCCAGCAGCAGACAGGGTAGGTTCGGCGAGCAGTACTTC.

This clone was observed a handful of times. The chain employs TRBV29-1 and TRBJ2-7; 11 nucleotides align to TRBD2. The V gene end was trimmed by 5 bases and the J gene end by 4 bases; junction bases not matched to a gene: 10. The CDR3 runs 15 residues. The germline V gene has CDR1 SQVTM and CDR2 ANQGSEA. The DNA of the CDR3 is TGCAGCGTTCTCAAACTAGCGGGGGTTAGATACGAGCAGTACTTC. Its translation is CSVLKLAGVRYEQYF.

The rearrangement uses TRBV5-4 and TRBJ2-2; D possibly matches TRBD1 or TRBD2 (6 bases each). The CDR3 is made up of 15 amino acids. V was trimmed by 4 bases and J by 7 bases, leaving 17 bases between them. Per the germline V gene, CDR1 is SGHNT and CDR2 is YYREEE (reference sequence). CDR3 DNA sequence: TGTGCCAGCAGCAAACCAGGGGCGGAGGGCGGGGAGCTGTTTTTT. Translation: CASSKPGAEGGELFF. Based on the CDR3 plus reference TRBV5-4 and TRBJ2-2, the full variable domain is ETGVTQSPTHLIKTRGQQVTLRCSSQSGHNTVSWYQQALGQGPQFIFQYYREEENGRGNFPPRFSGLQFPNYSSELNVNALELDDSALYLCASSKPGAEGGELFFGEGSRLTVL.

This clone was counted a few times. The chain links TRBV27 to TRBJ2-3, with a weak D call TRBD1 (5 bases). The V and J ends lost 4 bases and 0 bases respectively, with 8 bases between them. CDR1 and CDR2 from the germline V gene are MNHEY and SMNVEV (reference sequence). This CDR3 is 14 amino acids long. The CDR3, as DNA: TGTGCCAGCAGTTCCAGGGCTAGCACAGATACGCAGTATTTT. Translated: CASSSRASTDTQYF.

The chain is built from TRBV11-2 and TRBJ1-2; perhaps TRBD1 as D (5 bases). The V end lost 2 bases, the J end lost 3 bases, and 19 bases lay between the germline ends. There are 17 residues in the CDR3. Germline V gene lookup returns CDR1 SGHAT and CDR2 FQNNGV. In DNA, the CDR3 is TGTGCCAGCAGCTTATCCCAAACCCTGGGAGGGGACTATGGCTACACCTTC. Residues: CASSLSQTLGGDYGYTF. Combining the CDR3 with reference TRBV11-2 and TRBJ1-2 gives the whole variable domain EAGVAQSPRYKIIEKRQSVAFWCNPISGHATLYWYQQILGQGPKLLIQFQNNGVVDDSQLPKDRFSAERLKGVDSTLKIQPAKLEDSAVYLCASSLSQTLGGDYGYTFGSGTRLTVV.

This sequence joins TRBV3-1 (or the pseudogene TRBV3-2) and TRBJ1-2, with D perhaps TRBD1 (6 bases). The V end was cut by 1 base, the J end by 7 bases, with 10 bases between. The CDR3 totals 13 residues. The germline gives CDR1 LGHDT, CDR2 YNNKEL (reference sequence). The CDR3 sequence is CASSQGRGRGYTF. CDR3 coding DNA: TGTGCCAGCAGCCAAGGCAGGGGTCGTGGCTACACCTTC.

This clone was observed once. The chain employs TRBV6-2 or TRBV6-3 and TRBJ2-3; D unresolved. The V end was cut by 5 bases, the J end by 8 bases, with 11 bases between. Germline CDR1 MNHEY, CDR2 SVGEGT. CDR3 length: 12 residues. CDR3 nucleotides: TGTGCCAGCAGTCTCCTCGAAGGTACGCAGTATTTT. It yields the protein CASSLLEGTQYF.

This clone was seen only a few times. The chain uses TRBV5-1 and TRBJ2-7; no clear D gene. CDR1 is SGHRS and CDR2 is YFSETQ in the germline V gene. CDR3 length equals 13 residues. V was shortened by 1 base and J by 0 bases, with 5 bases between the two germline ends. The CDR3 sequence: CASSLPSSYEQYF. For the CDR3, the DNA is TGCGCCAGCAGCTTGCCCAGCTCCTACGAGCAGTACTTC.

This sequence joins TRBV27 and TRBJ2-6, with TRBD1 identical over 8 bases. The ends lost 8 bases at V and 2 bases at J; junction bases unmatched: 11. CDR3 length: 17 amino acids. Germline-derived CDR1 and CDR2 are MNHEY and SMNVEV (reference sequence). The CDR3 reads CASSTDRVGAGANVLTF. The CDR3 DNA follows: TGTGCCAGCTCCACGGACAGGGTTGGGGCTGGGGCCAACGTCCTGACTTTC.

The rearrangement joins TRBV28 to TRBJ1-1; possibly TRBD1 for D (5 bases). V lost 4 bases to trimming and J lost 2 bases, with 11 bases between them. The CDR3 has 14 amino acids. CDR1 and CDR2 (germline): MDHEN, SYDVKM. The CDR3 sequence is CASSSGILNTEAFF. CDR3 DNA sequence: TGTGCCAGCAGTTCAGGGATACTAAACACTGAAGCTTTCTTT.

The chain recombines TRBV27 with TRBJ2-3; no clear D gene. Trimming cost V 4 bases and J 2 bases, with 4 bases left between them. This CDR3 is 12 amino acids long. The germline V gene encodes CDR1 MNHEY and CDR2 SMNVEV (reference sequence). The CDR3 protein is CASSSFTDTQYF. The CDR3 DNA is TGTGCCAGCAGTTCATTCACAGATACGCAGTATTTT.

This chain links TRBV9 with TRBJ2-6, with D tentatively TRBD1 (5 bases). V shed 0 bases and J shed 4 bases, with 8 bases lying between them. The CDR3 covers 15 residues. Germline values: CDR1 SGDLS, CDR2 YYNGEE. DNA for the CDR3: TGTGCCAGCAGCGTAGGGGGCGCAGGGGCCAACGTCCTGACTTTC. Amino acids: CASSVGGAGANVLTF. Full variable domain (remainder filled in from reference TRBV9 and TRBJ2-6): DSGVTQTPKHLITATGQRVTLRCSPRSGDLSVYWYQQSLDQGLQFLIQYYNGEERAKGNILERFSAQQFPDLHSELNLSSLELGDSALYFCASSVGGAGANVLTFGAGSRLTVL.

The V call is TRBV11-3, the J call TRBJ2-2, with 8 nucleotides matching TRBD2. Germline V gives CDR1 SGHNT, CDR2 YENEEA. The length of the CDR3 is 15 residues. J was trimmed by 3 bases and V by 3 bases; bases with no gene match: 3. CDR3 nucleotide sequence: TGTGCCAGCAGCTTCGGGGGGGCAGACACCGGGGAGCTGTTTTTT. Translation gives CASSFGGADTGELFF.